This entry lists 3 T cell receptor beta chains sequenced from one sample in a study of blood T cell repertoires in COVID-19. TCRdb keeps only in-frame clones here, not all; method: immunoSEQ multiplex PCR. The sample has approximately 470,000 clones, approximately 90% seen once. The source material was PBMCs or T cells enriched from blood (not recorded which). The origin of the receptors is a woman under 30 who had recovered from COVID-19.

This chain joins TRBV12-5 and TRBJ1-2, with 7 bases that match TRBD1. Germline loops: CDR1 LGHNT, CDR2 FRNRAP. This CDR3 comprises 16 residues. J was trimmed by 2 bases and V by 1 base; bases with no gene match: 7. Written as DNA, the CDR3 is TGTGCTAGTGGTTTGGCCTCCCAGACAGGGAACTATGGCTACACCTTC. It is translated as CASGLASQTGNYGYTF.

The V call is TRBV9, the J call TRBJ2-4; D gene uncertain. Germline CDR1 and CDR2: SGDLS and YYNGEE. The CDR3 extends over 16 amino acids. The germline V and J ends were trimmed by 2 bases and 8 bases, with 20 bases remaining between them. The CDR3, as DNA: TGTGCCAGCAGCGTGGGCGATTCCGGCCTCTGGGACATTCAGTACTTC. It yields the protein CASSVGDSGLWDIQYF.

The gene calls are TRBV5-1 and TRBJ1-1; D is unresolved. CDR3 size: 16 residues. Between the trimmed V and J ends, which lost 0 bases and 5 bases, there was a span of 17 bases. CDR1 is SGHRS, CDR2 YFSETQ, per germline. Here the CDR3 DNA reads TGCGCCAGCAGCTTGGGCCTGGGAAGAGGGTTGACTGAAGCTTTCTTT. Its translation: CASSLGLGRGLTEAFF.